This entry concerns a single TCR beta chain. The record originates from a study of CD8 T cells in ankylosing spondylitis. TCRdb re-analysed the 5' RACE reads in MiXCR, keeping a single row per CDR3 protein. Among 230,000 or so distinct CDR3 sequences listed, about 18% were seen once. Sequenced input: blood, either unsorted or a sorted T cell fraction (not recorded which). The TCR was taken from a male donor with ankylosing spondylitis or in good health (not recorded which).

CDR3 in amino acids: CSVEGGTRQADTQYF. The CDR3 bases are TGCAGCGTTGAAGGAGGAACAAGACAAGCAGATACGCAGTATTTT. The rearrangement links TRBV29-1 to TRBJ2-3; D remains ambiguous. Germline loops: CDR1 SQVTM, CDR2 ANQGSEA. CDR3 length equals 15 residues. Deletions cut 1 base from V and 4 bases from J, with 15 bases between.